Here is one T cell receptor beta chain with its context. Its antigen is still unknown. The V and J ends lost 1 base and 3 bases respectively, with 12 bases between them. Germline-derived CDR1 and CDR2 are LGHNA and YNFKEQ. The CDR3 consists of 15 residues. The sample originates from a study of shared clonotypes between healthy human individuals. Study-wide findings and caveats: It was expected that sequencing depth would affect clonotype sharing among donors. About 5.2% was the fraction of naive CD4 clonotypes found shared across four donors.

Several immunoSEQ plates received, in even portions, the genomic DNA of each subset. Per the original data handling: In the immunoSEQ data, sequences were junction-only and lacked quality scores, so filtering differed. Using immunoSEQ multiplex PCR, the repertoire was profiled, and TCRdb retains in-frame clones only, with some absent. V, J and clone size are taken as reported in that table, and D and trimming were inferred from the DNA itself. The table records more than 900,000 clones, about 84% of them present only once. The sequenced material came from memory CD4+ T cells from PBMCs. Described subset: CD45RA-negative fraction. The chain links TRBV4-2 to TRBJ1-1; D is possibly TRBD1 (5 bases). This TCR was sampled from a young man in good health. Some clones in this sample may be carry-over from other donors' samples. The CDR3 bases are TGTGCCAGCAGCCAAGTGCAGGGCATGGACACTGAAGCTTTCTTT. It is translated as CASSQVQGMDTEAFF.